This passage covers 8 T cell receptor beta chains from one sample sequenced in a study of neurological immune-mediated disorders (dated by TCRdb to between 2018 and 2021). Libraries were built with 5' RACE. These reads were obtained on an Illumina HiSeq 2500. TCRdb passed the public sequencing reads through fastp at Q25 and MiXCR, retaining productive beta sequences. Rows with a matching CDR3 protein are joined into one entry that keeps the most common DNA and genes. This sample gives 55,000 to 75,000 distinct CDR3 sequences in total; about 13% of them show up just once. The ten biggest clones cover about 11% of the sample. The specimen sequenced was PBMCs. The receptor set was obtained from a woman aged 55-70 years with HTLV-1-associated myelopathy (HAM/TSP).

This clonotype was seen many times. V and J are TRBV5-1 and TRBJ2-7; D gene uncertain. This CDR3 is 12 amino acids long. Germline assignment: CDR1 SGHRS and CDR2 YFSETQ. With 3 bases removed from V and 0 bases from J, the gap between germline ends came to 4 bases. The CDR3 DNA follows: TGCGCCAGCAGCTCCAGCTCCTACGAGCAGTACTTC. Its translation is CASSSSSYEQYF.

This clonotype was detected only once. At one boundary the junction diverges from the germline segment, which might be a read error. The rearrangement uses TRBV6-6 and TRBJ1-1; 7 bases agree with TRBD1. Germline assignment: CDR1 MNHNY and CDR2 SVGAGI (reference sequence). CDR3 length equals 16 residues. CDR3: CASSYSSGTVNNEAFF. CDR3 nucleotide sequence: TGTGCCAGCAGTTACTCGTCCGGGACAGTGAACAATGAAGCTTTCTTT.

This clonotype was counted many times. The chain uses TRBV7-2 and TRBJ2-3; TRBD2 agrees at 12 bases. The ends lost 5 bases at V and 5 bases at J; junction bases unmatched: 8. CDR3 size: 16 residues. Germline V gives CDR1 SGHTA, CDR2 FQGNSA. The CDR3 loop reads CASSPTPGLAGDTQYF. CDR3 DNA sequence: TGTGCCAGCAGCCCAACCCCGGGACTAGCGGGAGATACGCAGTATTTT.

For this clonotype: One junction end does not reproduce the germline sequence, and a read error may be involved. This chain connects TRBV15 to TRBJ2-1, with 7 nucleotides matching TRBD2. Germline V gene data show CDR1 as LNHNV and CDR2 as YYDKDF (reference sequence). The CDR3 spans 15 residues. The chain's CDR3 is CATSRGLAVHNEQFF. CDR3 DNA: TGTGCCACTAGCAGAGGGCTAGCGGTCCACAATGAGCAGTTCTTC.

In its sample, this clonotype was seen many times. V is TRBV20-1 and J is TRBJ2-6; D unclear. Per germline, CDR1 DFQATT and CDR2 SNEGSKA (reference sequence). The length of the CDR3 is 15 residues. Trimming removed 2 bases from V and 2 bases from J, with 10 bases in between. Here the CDR3 reads CSARQKVAGANVLTF. CDR3 DNA: TGCAGTGCTAGACAGAAGGTTGCTGGGGCCAACGTCCTGACTTTC.

This clonotype was detected ten times or more. The chain combines TRBV9 with TRBJ2-7; 7 nucleotides line up with TRBD1. The CDR3 contains 14 residues. V shed 2 bases and J 3 bases; nucleotides not matched to a gene: 5. Germline lookup yields CDR1 SGDLS and CDR2 YYNGEE. The chain's CDR3 is CASSVGRGIYEQYF. CDR3 bases: TGTGCCAGCAGCGTCGGCAGGGGGATCTACGAGCAGTACTTC.

This clonotype has more than one count but fewer than ten. The chain uses TRBV7-2 and TRBJ2-3, with unresolved D. The CDR3 runs 14 residues. V shed 4 bases and J shed 0 bases, with 8 bases lying between them. Germline V gene sequence: CDR1 SGHTA, CDR2 FQGNSA. The chain's CDR3 is CASSSYSSTDTQYF. Written as DNA, the CDR3 is TGTGCCAGCAGCTCCTACTCTAGCACAGATACGCAGTATTTT.

The genes are TRBV3-1 and TRBJ2-4; a possible D gene is TRBD1 (6 bases). This CDR3 comprises 13 residues. Trimming shortened V by 3 bases and J by 6 bases, and 9 bases separated the two germline ends. Germline V CDR1 and CDR2: LGHDT, YNNKEL (reference sequence). The CDR3 region has the DNA TGTGCCAGCAGCCATGAGGGGGTAAACATTCAGTACTTC. The encoded protein is CASSHEGVNIQYF. Complete variable domain (other parts from reference TRBV3-1 and TRBJ2-4): DTAVSQTPKYLVTQMGNDKSIKCEQNLGHDTMYWYKQDSKKFLKIMFSYNNKELIINETVPNRFSPKSPDKAHLNLHINSLELGDSAVYFCASSHEGVNIQYFGAGTRLSVL.